The clone carrying this TCR beta chain has a handful of counts. Unique molecular identifiers were used in preparing the TCRbeta library. TCRdb recomputed calls from the PCR reads with MiXCR, one row per CDR3 protein. Among hundreds of thousands of distinct CDR3 sequences, approximately 9% were seen once, and the ten largest hold less than 8%. The CDR3 totals 15 residues. V lost 4 bases and J lost 0, with 13 bases in between. The germline V gene has CDR1 SGHTA and CDR2 FQGNSA. This entry belongs to a study of T-cell reconstitution after alpha-beta-depleted transplantation in children. The chain employs TRBV7-2 and TRBJ2-7; D ambiguous. The clonotype originates from a human donor who donated a stem cell graft to a child with acute lymphoblastic leukemia. This material consisted of PBMCs from the stem cell graft donor, taken from the stem cell graft. CDR3 protein: CASSSHAVSSYEQYF. The CDR3, as DNA: TGTGCCAGCAGCTCCCACGCGGTGAGCTCCTACGAGCAGTACTTC.